The clone carrying this T cell receptor beta chain was detected many times. Time point given: newly diagnosed GD, antithyroid drugs for less than 3 months. Extracted PBMC RNA gave rise to the TCR library. This sample stems from a study of regulatory T cells in long-lasting Graves disease. In germline, CDR1 is LGHDT, CDR2 YNNKEL (reference sequence). The CDR3 runs 12 residues. V gave up 6 bases and J gave up 6 bases, with 12 bases separating them. Libraries of TCR beta came from iRepertoire HTBI primers plus Arm-PCR of CDR3 regions. TCRdb fed the multiplex PCR reads into MiXCR, producing one record per CDR3 protein. This table has about 470,000 distinct CDR3 sequences, around 15% appearing once. This sample also appeared in a second study, on T cells in Graves' hyperthyroidism and ophthalmopathy.

The receptor's source is a man aged 35 to 55 with Graves disease. The rearrangement links TRBV3-1 to TRBJ2-7; D is possibly TRBD1 or TRBD2 (5 bases each). This specimen consisted of peripheral blood mononuclear cells (PBMCs), obtained at new diagnosis, from a patient treated with antithyroid drugs. The CDR3 DNA is TGTGCCAGCAGTCAGGGACGAGGCGAGCAGTACTTC. Protein: CASSQGRGEQYF.